The sequence of this T cell receptor (beta chain) was determined in a study of blood T cells in healthy people across ages. The use of a sample-barcoded 5' primer and a J-beta primer mix characterized a second PCR of about 7 to 12 cycles. TCRdb called the 5' RACE reads again in MiXCR, with one record for every CDR3 protein. The table lists more than 1,400,000 distinct CDR3 sequences, roughly 40% of them singletons. This CDR3 is 17 amino acids long. The V end lost 4 bases, the J end lost 7 bases, and 22 bases lay between the germline ends. In germline, CDR1 is MGHRA, CDR2 YSYEKL. The sample taken for sequencing was blood. This chain uses TRBV4-1 with TRBJ1-4, with a possible D match to TRBD1 (6 bases). The source of this sequence is a woman aged 18-29 years in good health. CDR3 residues: CASSPEGEISDGEKLFF. The CDR3 DNA sequence: TGCGCCAGCAGCCCAGAGGGGGAGATCTCGGATGGTGAAAAACTGTTTTTT.